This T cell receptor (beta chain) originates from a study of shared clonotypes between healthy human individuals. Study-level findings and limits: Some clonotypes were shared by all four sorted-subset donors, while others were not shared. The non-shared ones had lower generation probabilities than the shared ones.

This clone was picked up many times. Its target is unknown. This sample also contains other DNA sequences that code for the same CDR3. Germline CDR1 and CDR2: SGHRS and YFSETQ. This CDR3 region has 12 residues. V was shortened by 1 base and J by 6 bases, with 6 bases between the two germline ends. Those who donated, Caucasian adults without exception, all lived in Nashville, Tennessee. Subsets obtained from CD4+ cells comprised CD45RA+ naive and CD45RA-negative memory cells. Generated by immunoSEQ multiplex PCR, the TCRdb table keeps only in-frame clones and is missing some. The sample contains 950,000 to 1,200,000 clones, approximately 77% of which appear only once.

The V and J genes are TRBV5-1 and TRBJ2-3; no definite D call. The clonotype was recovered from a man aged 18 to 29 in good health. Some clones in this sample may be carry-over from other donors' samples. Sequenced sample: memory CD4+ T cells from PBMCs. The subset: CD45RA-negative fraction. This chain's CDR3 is CASSLSGDTQYF. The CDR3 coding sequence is TGCGCCAGCAGCTTGTCCGGGGATACGCAGTATTTT. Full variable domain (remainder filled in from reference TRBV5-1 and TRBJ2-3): KAGVTQTPRYLIKTRGQQVTLSCSPISGHRSVSWYQQTPGQGLQFLFEYFSETQRNKGNFPGRFSGRQFSNSRSEMNVSTLELGDSALYLCASSLSGDTQYFGPGTRLTVL.